This TCR beta chain was sequenced during a study of blood T cell repertoires in COVID-19. Overall study context: T cells, B-cell-depleted T cells, or PBMCs supplied cDNA or gDNA.

Per the study methods: Counts of nucleated cells, estimated from reference gene primer amplification, were obtained. Data came from immunoSEQ multiplex PCR; TCRdb stores just in-frame clones and leaves some out. V and J calls plus clone size are reproduced from that table; the DNA served to infer D and trimming. The sample carries roughly 250,000 clones, approximately 90% recorded once. Study members were between roughly 18 and 89 years old and lived in some 22 US regions. The study assigned cohorts using participant-reported clinical history. V lost 4 bases and J lost 4, with 21 bases in between. This CDR3 contains 17 residues. CDR1 SGHVS and CDR2 FNYEAQ come from the germline V gene.

The sequenced sample consisted of PBMCs or T cells enriched from blood (not recorded which). The chain is built from TRBV7-6 and TRBJ2-3; D might be TRBD1 (6 bases). This clonotype was obtained from a woman between 18 and 29 years old who had recovered from COVID-19. The CDR3 is CASSSVGAAYLADTQYF. The CDR3 DNA reads as TGTGCCAGCAGCTCAGTGGGGGCCGCATATTTGGCAGATACGCAGTATTTT.